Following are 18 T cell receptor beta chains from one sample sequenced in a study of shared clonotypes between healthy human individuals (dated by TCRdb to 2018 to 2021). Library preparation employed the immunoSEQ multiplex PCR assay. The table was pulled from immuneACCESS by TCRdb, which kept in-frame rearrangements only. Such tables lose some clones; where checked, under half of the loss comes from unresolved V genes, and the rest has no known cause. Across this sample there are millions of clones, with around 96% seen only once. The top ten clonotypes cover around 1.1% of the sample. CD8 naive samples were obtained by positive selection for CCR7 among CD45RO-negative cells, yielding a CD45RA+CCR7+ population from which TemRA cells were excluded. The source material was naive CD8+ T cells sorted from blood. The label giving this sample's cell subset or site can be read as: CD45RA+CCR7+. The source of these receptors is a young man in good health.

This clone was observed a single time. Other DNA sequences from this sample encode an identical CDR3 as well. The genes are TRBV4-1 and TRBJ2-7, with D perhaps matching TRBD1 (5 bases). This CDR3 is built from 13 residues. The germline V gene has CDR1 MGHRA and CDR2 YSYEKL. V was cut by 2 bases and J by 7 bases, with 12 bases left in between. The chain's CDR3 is CASSQPTGGEQYF. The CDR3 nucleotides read TGCGCCAGCAGCCAACCCACAGGTGGGGAGCAGTACTTC.

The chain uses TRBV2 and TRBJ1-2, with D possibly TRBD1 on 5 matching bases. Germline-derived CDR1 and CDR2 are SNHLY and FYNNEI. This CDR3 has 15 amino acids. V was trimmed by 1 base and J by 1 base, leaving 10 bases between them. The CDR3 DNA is TGTGCCAGCAGTGAAGGTGGGGGATTTAACTATGGCTACACCTTC. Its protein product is CASSEGGGFNYGYTF.

The CDR3 spells CASSPESRGGRETQYF. The CDR3 DNA sequence: TGTGCCAGCAGCCCCGAGTCCCGGGGGGGACGAGAGACCCAGTACTTC. This chain uses TRBV13 with TRBJ2-5; TRBD2 aligns across 8 bases. Germline lookup yields CDR1 PRHDT and CDR2 FYEKMQ (reference sequence). V was pared by 5 bases and J by 4 bases, with 12 bases of the junction left unmatched. The CDR3 loop spans 16 amino acids. Based on the CDR3 plus reference TRBV13 and TRBJ2-5, the full variable domain is AAGVIQSPRHLIKEKRETATLKCYPIPRHDTVYWYQQGPGQDPQFLISFYEKMQSDKGSIPDRFSAQQFSDYHSELNMSSLELGDSALYFCASSPESRGGRETQYFGPGTRLLVL.

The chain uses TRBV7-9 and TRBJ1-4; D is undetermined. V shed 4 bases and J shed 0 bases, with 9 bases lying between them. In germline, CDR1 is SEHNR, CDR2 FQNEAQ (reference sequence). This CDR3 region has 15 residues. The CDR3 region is CASSSASSTNEKLFF. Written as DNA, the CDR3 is TGTGCCAGCAGCTCCGCAAGCTCAACTAATGAAAAACTGTTTTTT. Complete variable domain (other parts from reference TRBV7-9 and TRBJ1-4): DTGVSQNPRHKITKRGQNVTFRCDPISEHNRLYWYRQTLGQGPEFLTYFQNEAQLEKSRLLSDRFSAERPKGSFSTLEIQRTEQGDSAMYLCASSSASSTNEKLFFGSGTQLSVL.

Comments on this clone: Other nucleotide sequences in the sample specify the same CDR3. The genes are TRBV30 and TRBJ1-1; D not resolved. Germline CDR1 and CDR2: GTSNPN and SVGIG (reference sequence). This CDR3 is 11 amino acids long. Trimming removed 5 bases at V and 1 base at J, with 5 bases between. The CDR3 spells CAWGKNTEAFF. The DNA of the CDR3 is TGTGCCTGGGGTAAGAACACTGAAGCTTTCTTT.

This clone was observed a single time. This CDR3 reads CASSYPGTSRTDTQYF. The CDR3 bases are TGTGCCAGCAGTTACCCCGGGACATCCCGCACAGATACGCAGTATTTT. The chain is built from TRBV6-5 and TRBJ2-3, with TRBD1 as a possible D gene (6 bases). V was cut by 2 bases and J by 1 base, with 13 bases left in between. Germline V CDR1 and CDR2: MNHEY, SVGAGI. The CDR3 extends over 16 amino acids.

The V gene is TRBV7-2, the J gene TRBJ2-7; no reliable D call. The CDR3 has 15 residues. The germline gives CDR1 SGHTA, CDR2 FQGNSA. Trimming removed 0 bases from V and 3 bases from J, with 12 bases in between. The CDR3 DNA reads TGTGCCAGCAGCTTAGCGACAATTCCCAACTACGAGCAGTACTTC. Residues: CASSLATIPNYEQYF.

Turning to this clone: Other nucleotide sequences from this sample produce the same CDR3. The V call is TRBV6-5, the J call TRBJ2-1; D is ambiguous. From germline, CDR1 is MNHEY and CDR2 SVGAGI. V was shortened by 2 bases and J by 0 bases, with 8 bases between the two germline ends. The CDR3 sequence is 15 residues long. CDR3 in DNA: TGTGCCAGCAGTTACGGCGGTAGCTCCTACAATGAGCAGTTCTTC. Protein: CASSYGGSSYNEQFF.

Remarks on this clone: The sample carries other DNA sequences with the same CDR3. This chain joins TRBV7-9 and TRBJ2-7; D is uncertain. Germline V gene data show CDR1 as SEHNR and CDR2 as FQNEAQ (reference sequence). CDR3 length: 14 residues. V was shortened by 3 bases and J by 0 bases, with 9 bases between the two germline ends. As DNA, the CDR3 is TGTGCCAGCAGCTTCTCAGAGAGCTCCTACGAGCAGTACTTC. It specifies CASSFSESSYEQYF.

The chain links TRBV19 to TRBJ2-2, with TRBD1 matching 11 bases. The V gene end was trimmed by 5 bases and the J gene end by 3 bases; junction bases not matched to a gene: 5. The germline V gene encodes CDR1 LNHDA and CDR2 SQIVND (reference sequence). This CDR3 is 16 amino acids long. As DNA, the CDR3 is TGTGCCAGTAGTGTGGACAGGGGGCAAGACACCGGGGAGCTGTTTTTT. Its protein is CASSVDRGQDTGELFF.

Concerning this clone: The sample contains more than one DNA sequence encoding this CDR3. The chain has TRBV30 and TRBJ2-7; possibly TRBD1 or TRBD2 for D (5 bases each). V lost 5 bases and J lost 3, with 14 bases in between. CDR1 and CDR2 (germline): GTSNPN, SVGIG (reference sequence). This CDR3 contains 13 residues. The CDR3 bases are TGTGCCTGGTCGACCGGGACGGGCTACGAGCAGTACTTC. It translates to CAWSTGTGYEQYF.

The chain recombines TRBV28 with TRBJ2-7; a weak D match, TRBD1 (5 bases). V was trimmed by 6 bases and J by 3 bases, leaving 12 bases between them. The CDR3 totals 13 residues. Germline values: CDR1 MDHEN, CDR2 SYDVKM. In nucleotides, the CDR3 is TGTGCCAGCAGGGACCCAGGGATCTACGAGCAGTACTTC. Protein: CASRDPGIYEQYF.

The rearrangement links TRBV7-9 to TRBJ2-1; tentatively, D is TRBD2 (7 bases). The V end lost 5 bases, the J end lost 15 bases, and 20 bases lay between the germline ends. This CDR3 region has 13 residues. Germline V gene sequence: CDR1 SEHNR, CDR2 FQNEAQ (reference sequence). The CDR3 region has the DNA TGTGCCAGCAGCGGAGGGGGGGGCCCCTTCGGGTTCTTC. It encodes CASSGGGGPFGFF.

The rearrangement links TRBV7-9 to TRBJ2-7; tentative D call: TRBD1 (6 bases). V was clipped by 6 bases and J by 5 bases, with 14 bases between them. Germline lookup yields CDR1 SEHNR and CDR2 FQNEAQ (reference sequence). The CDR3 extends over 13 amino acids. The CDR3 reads CASSWQGFHEQYF. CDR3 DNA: TGTGCCAGCAGTTGGCAGGGGTTCCACGAGCAGTACTTC.

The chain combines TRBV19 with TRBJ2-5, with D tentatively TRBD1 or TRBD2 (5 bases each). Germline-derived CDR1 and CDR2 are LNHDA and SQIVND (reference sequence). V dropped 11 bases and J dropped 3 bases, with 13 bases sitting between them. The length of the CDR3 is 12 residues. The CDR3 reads CASRDPKETQYF. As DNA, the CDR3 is TGTGCCTCTAGGGACCCGAAAGAGACCCAGTACTTC.

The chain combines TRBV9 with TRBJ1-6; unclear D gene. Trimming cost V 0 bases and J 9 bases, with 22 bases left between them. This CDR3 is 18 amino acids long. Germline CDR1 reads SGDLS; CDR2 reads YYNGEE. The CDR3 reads CASSVDSRPPRNGSPLHF. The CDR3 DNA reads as TGTGCCAGCAGCGTAGACTCACGACCCCCCAGGAACGGTTCACCCCTCCACTTT.

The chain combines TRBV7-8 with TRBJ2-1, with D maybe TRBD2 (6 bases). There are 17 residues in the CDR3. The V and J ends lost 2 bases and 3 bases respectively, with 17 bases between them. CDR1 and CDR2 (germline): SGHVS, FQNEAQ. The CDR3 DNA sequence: TGTGCCAGCAGCTTATCTCTCGAGCTAGCGTTCTACAATGAGCAGTTCTTC. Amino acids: CASSLSLELAFYNEQFF.

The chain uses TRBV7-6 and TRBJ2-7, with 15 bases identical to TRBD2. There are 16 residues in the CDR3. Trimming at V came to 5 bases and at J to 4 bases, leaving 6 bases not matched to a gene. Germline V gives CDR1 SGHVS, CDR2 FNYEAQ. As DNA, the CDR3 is TGTGCCAGCAGCGGCCCGGGACTAGCGGGGGGTTACGAGCAGTACTTC. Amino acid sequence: CASSGPGLAGGYEQYF. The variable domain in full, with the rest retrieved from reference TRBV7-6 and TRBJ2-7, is GAGVSQSPRYKVTKRGQDVALRCDPISGHVSLYWYRQALGQGPEFLTYFNYEAQQDKSGLPNDRFSAERPEGSISTLTIQRTEQRDSAMYRCASSGPGLAGGYEQYFGPGTRLTVT.